These 4 T cell receptor beta chains originate from one sample sequenced in a study of T-cell reconstitution after alpha-beta-depleted transplantation in children. Preparation of the TCRbeta library used unique molecular identifiers. TCRdb itself ran the PCR reads through MiXCR, one entry per CDR3 protein. The repertoire holds about 500,000 distinct CDR3 sequences, with about 30% as singletons. Sequenced material: PBMCs from the stem cell graft donor, taken from the stem cell graft. These receptors all come from a human donor who donated a stem cell graft to a child with aplastic anemia.

The chain links TRBV7-9 to TRBJ1-1; 7 bases fit TRBD1. In germline, CDR1 is SEHNR, CDR2 FQNEAQ (reference sequence). The trim removed 1 base at V and 1 base at J, leaving 0 bases unmatched. The CDR3 is made up of 14 amino acids. The CDR3 coding sequence is TGTGCCAGCAGCTTAGGGGACAGGAACACTGAAGCTTTCTTT. This translates into CASSLGDRNTEAFF.

This clonotype was recorded a few times. The gene calls are TRBV6-2 or TRBV6-3 and TRBJ2-7; 10 bases fit TRBD2. The V and J ends lost 6 bases and 7 bases, in that order; junction bases with no gene match: 9. Germline values: CDR1 MNHEY, CDR2 SVGEGT. The CDR3 runs 14 residues. The CDR3 loop is CASRRTSGPTEQYF. The CDR3 DNA follows: TGTGCCAGCAGAAGGACTAGCGGCCCTACTGAGCAGTACTTC.

The chain uses TRBV29-1 and TRBJ1-1; D is unclear. The germline gives CDR1 SQVTM, CDR2 ANQGSEA. V was clipped by 0 bases and J by 5 bases, with 7 bases between them. The CDR3 length is 12 residues. CDR3 in DNA: TGCAGCGTTGAAGATCCTGGGACTGAAGCTTTCTTT. Protein: CSVEDPGTEAFF.

CDR3 loop: CASSLQGLVAPEQFF. The CDR3 bases are TGCGCCAGCAGCTTGCAAGGACTAGTAGCTCCTGAGCAGTTCTTC. This chain joins TRBV5-1 and TRBJ2-1, with 7 bases aligning to TRBD2. From germline, CDR1 is SGHRS and CDR2 YFSETQ. J was trimmed by 9 bases and V by 1 base; bases with no gene match: 10. This CDR3 spans 15 amino acids.